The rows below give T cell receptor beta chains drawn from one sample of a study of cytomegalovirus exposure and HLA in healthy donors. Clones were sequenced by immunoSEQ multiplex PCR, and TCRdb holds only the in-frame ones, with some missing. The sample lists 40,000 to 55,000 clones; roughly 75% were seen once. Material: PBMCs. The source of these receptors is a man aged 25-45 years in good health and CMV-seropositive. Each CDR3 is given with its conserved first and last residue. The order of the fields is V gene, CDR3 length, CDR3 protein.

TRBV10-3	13	CAISVADSYGYTF
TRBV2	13	CASSPLLQETQYF
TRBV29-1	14	CSVLYGTLYNEQFF
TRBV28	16	CASSLWTGEGADTQYF
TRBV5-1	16	CASSLGPTGGGYEQYF
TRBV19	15	CASSIAGDLLYEQYF
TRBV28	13	CASSSRVPGELFF
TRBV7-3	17	CASSSLSKGGQLNEQFF
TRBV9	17	CASSVEQLAGGYNEQFF
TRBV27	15	CASSFASASYNEQFF
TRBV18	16	CASSPARTDTGNTIYF
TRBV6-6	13	CASSPDRTNEQFF
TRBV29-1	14	CSVVPRDSTGELFF
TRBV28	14	CASSTAGGPYEQYF
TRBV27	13	CASAGLLGTEAFF
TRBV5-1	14	CASSPLGGVETQYF
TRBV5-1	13	CASNRGMDYGYTF
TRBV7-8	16	CASSLVLAGSGDTQYF
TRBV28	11	CASIQADTQYF
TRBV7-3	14	CASSYRQNTGELFF
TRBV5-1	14	CASRTGTMNTEAFF
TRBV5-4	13	CASSLSTDYEQYF